Listed here are 15 T cell receptor beta chains from one sample, sequenced in a study of blood T cell repertoires in COVID-19. TCRdb's table, derived via immunoSEQ multiplex PCR, lists solely in-frame clones and lacks some. This sample has approximately 360,000 clones; around 89% occur once, and the top ten carry 5% to 8.5%. Sequenced: peripheral blood. The receptors shown here come from a young man with active or convalescent COVID-19.

On this clone itself: The sample contains more than one DNA sequence encoding this CDR3. The chain uses TRBV28 and TRBJ1-5; D possibly corresponds to TRBD1 (5 bases). Germline V lookup: CDR1 MDHEN, CDR2 SYDVKM. This CDR3 is built from 14 residues. V was trimmed by 3 bases and J by 4 bases, leaving 10 bases between them. This CDR3 is CASSLRGGNQPQHF. As DNA, the CDR3 is TGTGCCAGCAGTTTGCGGGGGGGGAATCAGCCCCAGCATTTT.

The chain carries TRBV7-3 and TRBJ1-6; 8 bases are a match to TRBD1. V lost 5 bases, J lost 10 bases, and 4 bases stayed unmatched. CDR1 and CDR2 (germline): SGHTA, FQGTGA. This CDR3 spans 13 amino acids. In DNA form, the CDR3 reads TGTGCCAGCAGCACCGACAGGGGATCACCCCTCCACTTT. As protein: CASSTDRGSPLHF.

The chain joins TRBV4-1 to TRBJ1-5; D ambiguous. CDR1 and CDR2 (germline): MGHRA, YSYEKL. Trimming cost V 1 base and J 4 bases, with 5 bases left between them. The CDR3 runs 13 residues. CDR3 sequence reads: CASSQVANQPQHF. CDR3 in DNA: TGCGCCAGCAGCCAAGTAGCTAATCAGCCCCAGCATTTT.

The rearrangement links TRBV4-2 to TRBJ2-5; 7 bases map to TRBD2. Germline CDR1 is LGHNA and CDR2 is YNFKEQ. The CDR3 extends over 15 amino acids. The ends lost 1 base at V and 5 bases at J; junction bases unmatched: 7. As DNA, the CDR3 is TGTGCCAGCAGCCAAGGGGAGGGGAGGTCGGAGACCCAGTACTTC. This codes for CASSQGEGRSETQYF.

The V and J genes are TRBV7-3 and TRBJ2-2; D might be TRBD1 (5 bases). V gave up 5 bases and J gave up 4 bases, with 26 bases separating them. Germline V gene lookup returns CDR1 SGHTA and CDR2 FQGTGA. This CDR3 has 19 amino acids. CDR3 amino acids: CASSQRKGSVGPGTGELFF. The CDR3 DNA sequence: TGTGCCAGCAGCCAGAGAAAAGGAAGCGTGGGGCCGGGCACCGGGGAGCTGTTTTTT.

This chain connects TRBV7-9 to TRBJ2-3, with unresolved D. The CDR3 extends over 14 amino acids. Germline CDR1 reads SEHNR; CDR2 reads FQNEAQ (reference sequence). V shed 5 bases and J shed 0 bases, with 9 bases lying between them. The DNA for the CDR3 is TGTGCCAGCAGCGCGAGTGAAAGCACAGATACGCAGTATTTT. Its translation: CASSASESTDTQYF.

The rearrangement joins TRBV6-6 to TRBJ1-2; 8 bases are shared with TRBD1. V dropped 7 bases and J dropped 3; count of bases not matched to a gene: 10. CDR3 length: 15 residues. CDR1 and CDR2 from the germline V gene are MNHNY and SVGAGI (reference sequence). This chain's CDR3 is CASILTPGQDYGYTF. The CDR3, as DNA: TGTGCCAGCATCCTGACCCCGGGACAGGACTATGGCTACACCTTC.

V and J are TRBV27 and TRBJ2-7, with a tentative D call TRBD2 (6 bases). The germline V gene encodes CDR1 MNHEY and CDR2 SMNVEV (reference sequence). The CDR3 contains 16 residues. Trimming took off 6 bases at V and 3 bases at J, with 21 bases between the two ends. DNA of the CDR3: TGTGCCAGCAGCGCCGCGACGGGGGATTATAGCTACGAGCAGTACTTC. This gives the protein CASSAATGDYSYEQYF.

This chain links TRBV27 with TRBJ2-1, with D perhaps TRBD1 (6 bases). The CDR3 covers 13 residues. Germline V gene sequence: CDR1 MNHEY, CDR2 SMNVEV (reference sequence). V lost 2 bases to trimming and J lost 9 bases, with 11 bases between them. CDR3 sequence: CASSLQGPGEQFF. In DNA form, the CDR3 reads TGTGCCAGCAGTTTACAGGGGCCCGGTGAGCAGTTCTTC.

This clone came up once. The V gene is TRBV7-6, the J gene TRBJ2-1, with TRBD1 matching over 11 bases. This CDR3 is 13 amino acids long. Germline CDR1 reads SGHVS; CDR2 reads FNYEAQ. Trimming removed 6 bases from V and 10 bases from J; junction bases left unmatched: 5. CDR3 nucleotide sequence: TGTGCCAGCAGGGGACAGGGGGTAAAAGAGCAGTTCTTC. Amino acids: CASRGQGVKEQFF.

The chain joins TRBV5-1 to TRBJ2-5; D remains ambiguous. Trimming pared 2 bases from V and 1 base from J, leaving 9 bases between. In germline, CDR1 is SGHRS, CDR2 YFSETQ. The CDR3 contains 14 residues. The CDR3 DNA reads TGCGCCAGCAGCTTAGTTGGAGTCCAAGAGACCCAGTACTTC. Encoded protein: CASSLVGVQETQYF.

This clone showed up just once. The J gene is TRBJ2-4, the V gene TRBV5-5, with TRBD2 matching over 8 bases. CDR3 length equals 17 residues. Trimming removed 1 base from V and 3 bases from J; junction bases left unmatched: 9. Germline values: CDR1 SGHKS, CDR2 YYEKEE (reference sequence). The CDR3 loop reads CASSLSGGPFGKNIQYF. In DNA form, the CDR3 reads TGTGCCAGCAGCTTGTCGGGAGGGCCCTTCGGCAAAAACATTCAGTACTTC.

This clone was counted many times. V and J are TRBV7-2 and TRBJ1-6; D not resolved. Germline V gene data show CDR1 as SGHTA and CDR2 as FQGNSA. The ends were cut back, 1 base at V and 7 bases at J, with 8 bases in the middle. The CDR3 runs 14 residues. For the CDR3, the DNA is TGTGCCAGCAGCTTAGTTCCCTTAAATTCACCCCTCCACTTT. Translating it yields CASSLVPLNSPLHF.

The chain employs TRBV3-1 (or the pseudogene TRBV3-2) and TRBJ2-1, with TRBD2 identical over 11 bases. The CDR3 totals 17 residues. Germline trimming cut 4 bases from V and 3 bases from J; bases unmatched to any gene: 8. CDR1 and CDR2 from the germline V gene are LGHDT and YNNKEL (reference sequence). The CDR3 coding sequence is TGTGCCAGCAGCCTCGTGAATCTAGCGGGGGGCTACAATGAGCAGTTCTTC. Its protein product is CASSLVNLAGGYNEQFF.

V and J are TRBV9 and TRBJ2-7, with a possible D match to TRBD2 (7 bases). This CDR3 is 15 amino acids long. V was pared by 3 bases and J by 6 bases, with 19 bases between. The germline V gene encodes CDR1 SGDLS and CDR2 YYNGEE. CDR3 amino acids: CASSASGGHGAEQYF. CDR3 nucleotides: TGTGCCAGCAGCGCGTCCGGGGGGCACGGGGCCGAGCAGTACTTC.